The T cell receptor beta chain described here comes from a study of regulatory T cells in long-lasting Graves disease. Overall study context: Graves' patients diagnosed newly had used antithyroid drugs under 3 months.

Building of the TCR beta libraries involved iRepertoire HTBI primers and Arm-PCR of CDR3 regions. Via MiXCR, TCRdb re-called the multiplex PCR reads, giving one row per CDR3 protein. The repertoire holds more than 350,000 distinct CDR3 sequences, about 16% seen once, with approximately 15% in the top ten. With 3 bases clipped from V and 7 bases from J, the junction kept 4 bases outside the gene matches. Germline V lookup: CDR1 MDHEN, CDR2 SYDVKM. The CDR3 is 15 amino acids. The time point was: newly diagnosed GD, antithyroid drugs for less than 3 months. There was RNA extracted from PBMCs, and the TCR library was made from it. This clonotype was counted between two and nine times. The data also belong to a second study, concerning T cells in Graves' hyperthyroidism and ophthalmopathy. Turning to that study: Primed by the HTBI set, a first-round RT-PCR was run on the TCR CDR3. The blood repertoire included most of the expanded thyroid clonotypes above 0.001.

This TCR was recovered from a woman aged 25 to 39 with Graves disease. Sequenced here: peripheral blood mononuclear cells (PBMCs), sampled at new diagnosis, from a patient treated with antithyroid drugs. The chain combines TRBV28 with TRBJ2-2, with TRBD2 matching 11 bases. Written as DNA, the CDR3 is TGTGCCAGCAGTTTTTTAGCGGGAGGGATCGGGGAGCTGTTTTTT. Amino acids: CASSFLAGGIGELFF.